This T cell receptor (beta chain) was profiled in a study of blood T cell repertoires in COVID-19. Data came from immunoSEQ multiplex PCR; TCRdb stores just in-frame clones and leaves some out. The sample lists 200,000 to 300,000 clones; 84% were seen once. CDR1 and CDR2 (germline): MNHEY, SVGAGI. Trimming cost V 8 bases and J 3 bases, with 16 bases left between them. This CDR3 contains 14 residues. Sequenced: peripheral blood. The origin of this receptor is a man between 45 and 60 years old with acute or convalescent COVID-19. The V call is TRBV6-5, the J call TRBJ1-1; possibly TRBD1 for D (6 bases). CDR3 sequence (DNA): TGTGCCAGCTCTCTCAGGGGATGGGACACTGAAGCTTTCTTT. Translation: CASSLRGWDTEAFF.